Reported below is one T cell receptor beta chain. CDR1 and CDR2 (germline): SQVTM, ANQGSEA. V was pared by 6 bases and J by 1 base, with 2 bases of the junction left unmatched. The CDR3 sequence is 13 residues long. The data originate from a study of blood T cell repertoires in COVID-19. Data came from immunoSEQ multiplex PCR; TCRdb stores just in-frame clones and leaves some out. The table lists under 150,000 clones, under 85% of them singletons. The TCR originated in a man between 45 and 60 years old with active or convalescent COVID-19. The sequencing input was peripheral blood. The genes are TRBV29-1 and TRBJ2-1; TRBD2 matches 8 bases. CDR3 region: CSVGTSSYNEQFF. The CDR3 DNA sequence: TGCAGCGTAGGGACTAGTTCCTACAATGAGCAGTTCTTC.